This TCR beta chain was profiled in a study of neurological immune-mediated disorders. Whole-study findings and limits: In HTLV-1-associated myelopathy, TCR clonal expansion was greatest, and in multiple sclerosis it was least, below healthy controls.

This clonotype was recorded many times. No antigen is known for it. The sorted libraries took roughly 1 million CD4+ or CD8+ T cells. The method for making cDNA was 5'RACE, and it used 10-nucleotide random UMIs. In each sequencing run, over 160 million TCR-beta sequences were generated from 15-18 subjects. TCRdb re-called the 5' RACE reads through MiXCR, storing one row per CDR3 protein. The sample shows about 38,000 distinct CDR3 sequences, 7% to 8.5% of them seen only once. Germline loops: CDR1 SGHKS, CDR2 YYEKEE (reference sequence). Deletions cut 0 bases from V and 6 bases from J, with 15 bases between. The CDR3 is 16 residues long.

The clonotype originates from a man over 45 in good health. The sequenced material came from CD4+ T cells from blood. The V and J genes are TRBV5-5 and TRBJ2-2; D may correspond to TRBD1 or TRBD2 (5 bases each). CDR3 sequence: CASSLEGTRVAGELFF. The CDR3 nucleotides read TGTGCCAGCAGCTTGGAAGGGACGCGCGTCGCCGGGGAGCTGTTTTTT.